The rows below give T cell receptor beta chains drawn from one sample of a study of shared clonotypes between healthy human individuals. TCRdb's copy holds only in-frame clones and misses some; the assay was immunoSEQ multiplex PCR. The table has about 110,000 clones, less than 80% seen once. Material: memory CD8+ T cells sorted from blood. The source is a woman younger than 45 in good health. The CDR3 runs from the conserved cysteine through the conserved F or W. Each record gives: J gene, clone size, V gene, D gene, CDR3 protein, CDR3 DNA. D genes are given only for firm matches. A clone size is listed for some rows: how often the clone was seen (once, few, many), or a class if it is expanded.

J: TRBJ2-1
size: -
V: TRBV13
D: TRBD2
CDR3: CASSEAGKPYNEQFF
DNA: TGTGCCAGCAGCGAAGCGGGAAAACCTTACAATGAGCAGTTCTTC

J: TRBJ2-7
size: -
V: TRBV27
D: -
CDR3: CASSLLDSSSYEQYF
DNA: TGTGCCAGCAGCCTACTGGACAGCAGTTCCTACGAGCAGTACTTC

J: TRBJ2-7
size: -
V: TRBV7-9
D: TRBD2
CDR3: CASSSTSGYEQYF
DNA: TGTGCCAGCAGCTCGACTAGCGGGTACGAGCAGTACTTC

J: TRBJ1-5
size: -
V: TRBV28
D: -
CDR3: CAIKERGMGNQPQHF
DNA: TGTGCCATCAAGGAGAGGGGTATGGGCAATCAGCCCCAGCATTTT

J: TRBJ1-1
size: -
V: TRBV13
D: -
CDR3: CASSPTLANTEAFF
DNA: TGTGCCAGCAGCCCCACCCTGGCTAACACTGAAGCTTTCTTT

J: TRBJ2-7
size: -
V: TRBV27
D: -
CDR3: CASIGQGIGEQYF
DNA: TGTGCCAGCATTGGGCAGGGGATTGGCGAGCAGTACTTC

J: TRBJ2-3
size: -
V: TRBV27
D: TRBD2
CDR3: CASSPYPPLAGAADTQYF
DNA: TGTGCCAGCAGTCCATACCCCCCCCTAGCGGGAGCAGCAGATACGCAGTATTTT

J: TRBJ2-1
size: once
V: TRBV2
D: TRBD1
CDR3: CASGIPGQEYNEQFF
DNA: TGTGCCAGCGGGATACCGGGACAGGAATACAATGAGCAGTTCTTC

J: TRBJ2-5
size: -
V: TRBV6-5
D: -
CDR3: CASSPLHGETQYF
DNA: TGTGCCAGCAGTCCATTACACGGCGAGACCCAGTACTTC

J: TRBJ2-7
size: once
V: TRBV2
D: -
CDR3: CASSPLGRLAPYEQYF
DNA: TGTGCCAGCAGCCCCTTGGGGCGGCTAGCCCCGTACGAGCAGTACTTC

J: TRBJ2-5
size: -
V: TRBV28
D: -
CDR3: CASSFGTGEQYF
DNA: TGTGCCAGCTCCTTTGGGACGGGAGAGCAGTACTTC

J: TRBJ2-2
size: -
V: TRBV11-1
D: -
CDR3: CASSLAVGGVRELFF
DNA: TGTGCCAGCAGCTTGGCTGTTGGTGGAGTACGGGAGCTGTTTTTT

J: TRBJ2-1
size: -
V: TRBV15
D: TRBD2
CDR3: CATSRTSGGSYNEQFF
DNA: TGTGCCACCAGCAGAACTAGCGGAGGCTCCTACAATGAGCAGTTCTTC

J: TRBJ1-1
size: -
V: TRBV27
D: -
CDR3: CASSPNSYGNTEAFF
DNA: TGTGCCAGCAGTCCCAATTCCTACGGGAACACTGAAGCTTTCTTT

J: TRBJ2-7
size: -
V: TRBV27
D: -
CDR3: CASRGGKGSSSYEQYF
DNA: TGTGCCAGTAGAGGAGGAAAAGGGTCCAGCTCCTACGAGCAGTACTTC

J: TRBJ2-5
size: -
V: TRBV19
D: -
CDR3: CASRPGRAPRETQYF
DNA: TGTGCCAGTAGGCCAGGGCGGGCCCCTCGAGAGACCCAGTACTTC

J: TRBJ2-5
size: -
V: TRBV10-2
D: TRBD2
CDR3: CASRGDYPVGPQYF
DNA: TGCGCCAGCAGGGGGGACTACCCGGTCGGCCCCCAGTACTTC

J: TRBJ2-7
size: -
V: TRBV27
D: -
CDR3: CASSPRTEAYEQYF
DNA: TGTGCCAGCAGTCCCCGGACAGAAGCCTACGAGCAGTACTTC

J: TRBJ2-3
size: -
V: TRBV28
D: -
CDR3: CASRQEADTQYF
DNA: TGTGCCAGCCGACAAGAGGCGGATACGCAGTATTTT

J: TRBJ1-4
size: -
V: TRBV25-1
D: -
CDR3: CASSGQNEKLFF
DNA: TGTGCCAGCAGTGGGCAGAATGAAAAACTGTTTTTT

J: TRBJ2-7
size: -
V: TRBV19
D: -
CDR3: CASSSGRSSIYEQYF
DNA: TGTGCCAGTAGTAGCGGACGTTCATCAATCTACGAGCAGTACTTC

J: TRBJ2-5
size: -
V: TRBV19
D: -
CDR3: CASSRAGRRETQYF
DNA: TGTGCCAGTAGCCGTGCGGGGAGGCGAGAGACCCAGTACTTC

J: TRBJ2-7
size: -
V: TRBV11-1
D: -
CDR3: CASSETTTPSYEQYF
DNA: TGTGCCAGCAGCGAGACAACTACTCCTTCCTACGAGCAGTACTTC

J: TRBJ2-3
size: -
V: TRBV6-4
D: TRBD2
CDR3: CASSDTERGVDTQYF
DNA: TGTGCCAGCAGTGACACGGAGCGGGGTGTGGATACGCAGTATTTT

J: TRBJ2-2
size: -
V: TRBV6-4
D: TRBD2
CDR3: CASSRLAGGPTGELFF
DNA: TGTGCCAGCAGCCGTCTAGCGGGAGGCCCCACCGGGGAGCTGTTTTTT

J: TRBJ2-3
size: -
V: TRBV4-1
D: -
CDR3: CASSQATRTDTQYF
DNA: TGCGCCAGCAGCCAAGCAACTCGCACAGATACGCAGTATTTT

J: TRBJ1-1
size: -
V: TRBV5-6
D: -
CDR3: CASSAGIEAFF
DNA: TGTGCCAGCAGCGCCGGGATAGAAGCTTTCTTT

J: TRBJ1-5
size: -
V: TRBV6-1
D: TRBD1
CDR3: CASSETWTGSQPQHF
DNA: TGTGCCAGCAGTGAGACCTGGACAGGGAGCCAGCCCCAGCATTTT

J: TRBJ1-3
size: many
V: TRBV15
D: -
CDR3: CATSRDTLGGSGNTIYF
DNA: TGTGCCACCAGCAGAGATACGCTGGGCGGGTCTGGAAACACCATATATTTT

J: TRBJ2-2
size: many
V: TRBV6-4
D: TRBD2
CDR3: CASSDSGRDNTGELFF
DNA: TGTGCCAGCAGTGATAGCGGGAGAGACAACACCGGGGAGCTGTTTTTT

J: TRBJ2-7
size: once
V: TRBV13
D: -
CDR3: CASSQARALIYEQYF
DNA: TGTGCCAGCAGCCAGGCGAGGGCTCTGATCTACGAGCAGTACTTC

J: TRBJ2-7
size: once
V: TRBV7-2
D: TRBD2
CDR3: CASSLVPSGVYEQYF
DNA: TGTGCCAGCAGCTTAGTCCCTAGCGGGGTCTACGAGCAGTACTTC

J: TRBJ1-2
size: once
V: TRBV7-9
D: TRBD1
CDR3: CASSWRDRGHDGYTF
DNA: TGTGCCAGCAGCTGGAGAGACAGGGGTCACGATGGCTACACCTTC

J: TRBJ1-2
size: few
V: TRBV29-1
D: -
CDR3: CSVEDRELPLYGYTF
DNA: TGCAGCGTTGAAGACAGGGAATTACCCCTGTATGGCTACACCTTC

J: TRBJ2-7
size: -
V: TRBV11-2
D: TRBD2
CDR3: CASSPKVTSPAYEQYF
DNA: TGTGCCAGCAGCCCCAAAGTGACTAGCCCGGCCTACGAGCAGTACTTC

J: TRBJ2-1
size: -
V: TRBV5-6
D: -
CDR3: CASSLFSGVEQFF
DNA: TGTGCCAGCAGCTTGTTTTCGGGCGTAGAGCAGTTCTTC

J: TRBJ1-1
size: -
V: TRBV7-2
D: TRBD1
CDR3: CASSFRDRVTEAFF
DNA: TGTGCCAGCAGCTTCCGGGACAGGGTCACTGAAGCTTTCTTT

J: TRBJ1-1
size: few
V: TRBV27
D: -
CDR3: CASSLLADFTEAFF
DNA: TGTGCCAGCAGTTTATTGGCGGATTTTACTGAAGCTTTCTTT

J: TRBJ2-1
size: -
V: TRBV11-1
D: TRBD1
CDR3: CASSLAGTGGSRGEQFF
DNA: TGTGCCAGCAGCTTAGCCGGGACAGGGGGTTCTCGGGGTGAGCAGTTCTTC

J: TRBJ2-1
size: -
V: TRBV15
D: -
CDR3: CATRQMGSPPYNEQFF
DNA: TGTGCCACCAGACAGATGGGGAGCCCACCTTACAATGAGCAGTTCTTC

J: TRBJ2-7
size: -
V: TRBV19
D: -
CDR3: CASSIGFGQSLGEQYF
DNA: TGTGCCAGTAGTATTGGTTTCGGACAGTCCTTGGGCGAGCAGTACTTC

J: TRBJ2-5
size: once
V: TRBV7-8
D: -
CDR3: CASSLVLRGKETQYF
DNA: TGTGCCAGCAGCTTAGTCCTACGGGGGAAGGAGACCCAGTACTTC

J: TRBJ2-6
size: once
V: TRBV28
D: -
CDR3: CASSRLPGANVLTF
DNA: TGTGCCAGCAGCAGGCTACCCGGGGCCAACGTCCTGACTTTC

J: TRBJ2-5
size: few
V: TRBV13
D: TRBD2
CDR3: CASSLEAGGGETQYF
DNA: TGTGCCAGCAGCTTAGAGGCGGGGGGTGGAGAGACCCAGTACTTC

J: TRBJ2-7
size: -
V: TRBV5-4
D: -
CDR3: CASSSSYEQYF
DNA: TGTGCCAGCAGCTCCTCCTACGAGCAGTACTTC

J: TRBJ2-5
size: -
V: TRBV27
D: TRBD2
CDR3: CASSLSGGGRSKTQYF
DNA: TGTGCCAGCAGTTTATCCGGGGGAGGGAGGTCAAAGACCCAGTACTTC